This entry describes one TCR beta chain. Its antigen is as yet unknown. These data belong to a study of shared clonotypes between healthy human individuals. Study context: The donor group consisted of a couple of women and three men, aged 18 to 49. CD4 naive and CD4 memory each took three plates per donor, while CD8 naive took two and CD8 memory one. General study points: The study found roughly 5% of naive CD4 clonotypes shared across a handful of donors. Clonotypes shared by all four donors outscored non-shared clonotypes in generation probability.

TCRdb's table, derived via immunoSEQ multiplex PCR, lists solely in-frame clones and lacks some. The sample shows 2 million to 2.5 million clones, 95% of them seen only once. Germline V gene sequence: CDR1 SGHNT, CDR2 YYREEE (reference sequence). The CDR3 sequence is 12 residues long. Deletions cut 4 bases from V and 11 bases from J, with 16 bases between. The specimen sequenced was naive CD4+ T cells sorted from blood. Described subset: CD45RA+ positively selected. The V gene is TRBV5-4, the J gene TRBJ2-7; D possibly uses TRBD1 or TRBD2 (5 bases each). The receptor was derived from a man between 18 and 35 years old in good health. This CDR3 is CASSTETGREYF. In DNA form, the CDR3 reads TGTGCCAGCAGCACGGAGACGGGACGGGAGTACTTC.